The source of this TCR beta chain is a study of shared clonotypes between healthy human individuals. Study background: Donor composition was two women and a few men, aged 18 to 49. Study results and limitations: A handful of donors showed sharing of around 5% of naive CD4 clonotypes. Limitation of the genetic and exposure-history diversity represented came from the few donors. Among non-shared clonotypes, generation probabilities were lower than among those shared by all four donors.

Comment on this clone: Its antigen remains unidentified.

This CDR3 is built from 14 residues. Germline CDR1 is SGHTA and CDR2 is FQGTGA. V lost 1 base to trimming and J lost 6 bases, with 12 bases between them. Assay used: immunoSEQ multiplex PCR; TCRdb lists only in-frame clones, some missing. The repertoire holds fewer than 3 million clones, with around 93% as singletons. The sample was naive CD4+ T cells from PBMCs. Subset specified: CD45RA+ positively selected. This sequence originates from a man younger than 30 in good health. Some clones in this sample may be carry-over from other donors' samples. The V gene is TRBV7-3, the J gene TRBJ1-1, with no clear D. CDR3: CASSLSTIGAEAFF. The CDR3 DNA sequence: TGTGCCAGCAGCTTAAGTACGATTGGCGCTGAAGCTTTCTTT.